This T cell receptor beta chain derives from a study of OX40 agonist ivuxolimab in advanced cancers. Drawing of blood for sampling happened at baseline, at cycle 4 day 1, and at cycle 7 day 1. A few counts support this clone. Its matching antigen is unknown. Assay: immunoSEQ multiplex PCR; the TCRdb copy retains only in-frame clones and omits some. Of more than 50,000 clones listed, roughly nine tenths are singletons. Notes on the study in general: What antigens the expanded peripheral T cells recognized was never established.

V lost 8 bases and J 3 bases, leaving 11 bases between the germline ends. The germline CDR1 and CDR2 sequences are SNHLY and FYNNEI. The CDR3 is 12 residues long. This sequence joins TRBV2 and TRBJ2-7, with TRBD2 as a possible D gene (5 bases). The source material was CD4+ or CD8+ T cells sorted from blood, sampled in a trial of the OX40 agonist ivuxolimab. The clonotype was recovered from an adult with an advanced solid tumor such as melanoma, head and neck, liver or kidney cancer. The CDR3 DNA reads as TGTGCCAGCGGACTCTACAACTACGAGCAGTACTTC. This encodes CASGLYNYEQYF.